This T cell receptor beta chain was identified in a study of blood T cell repertoires in COVID-19. Background on the study: The United States, Italy and Spain were the sources of the acute and convalescent COVID-19 samples. Sample material is recorded as cDNA or gDNA derived from T cells, B-cell-depleted T cells, or PBMCs.

CDR3 size: 19 residues. Per germline, CDR1 SNHLY and CDR2 FYNNEI. V lost 6 bases to trimming and J lost 3 bases; unmatched junction nucleotides: 19. The Seattle patients joined while their infection was active and were tracked longitudinally afterward. In the authors' workflow: The authors estimated nucleated cell counts from reference gene primer amplification. Produced via immunoSEQ multiplex PCR; TCRdb's table is partial and in-frame only. Clone size and the V and J calls come from that table; the DNA yielded D and trimming. Of fewer than 200,000 clones detected, less than 90% appear once; the ten largest clones hold 7.6%.

The V gene is TRBV2, the J gene TRBJ2-2, with 7 bases that match TRBD2. The sequenced sample was peripheral blood. The source of this sequence is a woman in her seventies with COVID-19, enrolled during active disease. Here the CDR3 reads CASSHRGLAEGTDTGELFF. CDR3 coding DNA: TGTGCCAGCAGCCACCGTGGGCTAGCGGAGGGAACTGACACCGGGGAGCTGTTTTTT.